One T cell receptor (beta chain) is described in this entry. Its antigen target is currently unknown. It has no much larger one-base neighbor in the sample; base qualities were not kept. Sequencing used an Illumina HiSeq 1500. The raw public data were reprocessed by TCRdb itself: fastp quality trimming at Q25, MiXCR clonotype calling, in-frame beta chains only. Every distinct CDR3 protein forms one entry, paired with its most common genes and DNA. The sample profile shows about 920,000 distinct CDR3 sequences; 25% to 40% of them were found once. The ten largest clones take up about an eighth of the sample. The data belong to a study of T cell repertoires in cytomegalovirus infection (dated by TCRdb to between 2018 and 2021). Notes on the research overall: The peptide stimulations were aimed at well-studied HLA-B-restricted epitopes as well as recently identified HLA-C-restricted CMV epitopes, whose presentation resists viral immunomodulation. The HLA type of each donor mattered for the analysis, because public TCR beta signatures pointed to carriage of CMV infection along with the matching HLA type.

Here is what the overall study found, with its caveats: In both this cohort and an independent roughly 350-donor cohort, the cumulative frequency of public TCR beta family members distinguished carriers of CMV infection plus the relevant HLA type. In the ex vivo response, HLA-C-restricted CMV-specific TCR beta clonotypes were dominant, and in two of eight donors the single most frequent clonotype came from this HLA-C-restricted group.

CDR1 and CDR2 (KGHDR, SFDVKD) derive from the germline V gene. Including cysteine and phenylalanine, the CDR3 has 18 amino acids. Of the read, only the CDR3 DNA is kept; its 54 bases are in frame from base 1. V lost 5 bases and J lost 0 bases; the stretch between them is 19 bases long. In the paper's terms, the treatment or condition label means: in vitro stimulation with specific CMV peptide epitopes to enrich CMV-specific T cells. The sequence links TRBV24-1 to TRBJ2-4, with an unclear D gene assignment. Sequences were derived from cultured CD8+ T cells from PBMCs, sampled from culture after CMV antigen stimulation. The sequence came from a human donor in good health (CMV status not recorded). Some clones in this sample may be carry-over from other donors' samples. Read as DNA, the sequence is TGTGCCACCAGTGCTACCACAGACACCCATCTAGCCAAAAACATTCAGTACTTC. The resulting protein is CATSATTDTHLAKNIQYF.